This T cell receptor (beta chain) originates from a study of T cell clones after liver transplantation. Study-level information: Post-transplant blood was tracked for graft-donor-reactive T cell clones identified in a pre-transplant mixed lymphocyte reaction. Blood was drawn pre-transplant, before withdrawal, and after full or failed withdrawal.

The CDR3 extends over 15 amino acids. The germline CDR1 and CDR2 sequences are SGDLS and YYNGEE. V was clipped by 0 bases and J by 1 base; unmatched bases: 3. The table lists this clone with many counts. Its antigen is not known. Study-wide points: A significant post-transplant drop in circulating graft-donor-reactive CD4 TCRbeta sequences occurred in most of the 8 subjects.

Assay used: immunoSEQ multiplex PCR; TCRdb lists only in-frame clones, some missing. In the table there are fewer than 70,000 clones, about 64% of which are singletons. This clonotype was sampled from a human donor who received a liver transplant. V gene TRBV9 combines with J gene TRBJ2-5; 7 nucleotides line up with TRBD1. This specimen consisted of CD4+ T cells from blood, obtained before liver transplant. The chain's CDR3 is CASSVATGAQETQYF. The CDR3 DNA reads as TGTGCCAGCAGCGTAGCAACAGGGGCCCAAGAGACCCAGTACTTC. Full variable domain (remainder filled in from reference TRBV9 and TRBJ2-5): DSGVTQTPKHLITATGQRVTLRCSPRSGDLSVYWYQQSLDQGLQFLIQYYNGEERAKGNILERFSAQQFPDLHSELNLSSLELGDSALYFCASSVATGAQETQYFGPGTRLLVL.